This passage covers 5 T cell receptor beta chains from one sample sequenced in a study of cytomegalovirus exposure and HLA in healthy donors (dated by TCRdb to 2015 to 2018). Libraries were made using the immunoSEQ multiplex PCR assay. For the multiplex PCR, a mixture combining 60 forward primers for TCR Vbeta segments and 13 reverse primers for TCR Jbeta segments was used. Drawn from immuneACCESS, this table holds only the in-frame rearrangements with V and J called that TCRdb kept. Clones are partly lost; checked studies trace under half to an unresolved V gene and leave the rest unexplained. The sample table contains 94,000 or so clones; only one count was recorded for about three quarters of them. Jointly, the top ten make up under 8.5% of the sample. The sequencing sample was made of PBMCs. Receptors were obtained from a man in his 60s in good health and CMV-seronegative.

The chain combines TRBV7-2 with TRBJ1-2, with a tentative D call TRBD1 (6 bases). Germline V gene sequence: CDR1 SGHTA, CDR2 FQGNSA. CDR3 length: 14 amino acids. V lost 4 bases to trimming and J lost 4 bases, with 13 bases between them. The CDR3 region is CASSSFGGPYGYTF. The CDR3 DNA sequence: TGTGCCAGCAGCTCTTTCGGGGGGCCCTATGGCTACACCTTC.

V is TRBV7-2 and J is TRBJ2-7, with TRBD2 matching 7 bases. Germline values: CDR1 SGHTA, CDR2 FQGNSA. V gave up 5 bases and J gave up 2 bases; unmatched junction bases: 9. This CDR3 has 15 residues. CDR3 bases: TGTGCCAGCAGCCGGGGCCGGGGGGTTACCTACGAGCAGTACTTC. Amino acids: CASSRGRGVTYEQYF.

This chain links TRBV7-8 with TRBJ2-7, with D possibly being TRBD1 (6 bases). The ends were cut back, 1 base at V and 2 bases at J, with 12 bases in the middle. The CDR3 spans 15 residues. Germline CDR1 reads SGHVS; CDR2 reads FQNEAQ. The CDR3 nucleotides are TGTGCCAGCAGCTTAGGAACCGGACAGACCTACGAGCAGTACTTC. Translating gives CASSLGTGQTYEQYF. Together with reference TRBV7-8 and TRBJ2-7, the CDR3 gives the full variable domain: GAGVSQSPRYKVAKRGQDVALRCDPISGHVSLFWYQQALGQGPEFLTYFQNEAQLDKSGLPSDRFFAERPEGSVSTLKIQRTQQEDSAVYLCASSLGTGQTYEQYFGPGTRLTVT.

This clone was detected only a few times. V is TRBV11-2 and J is TRBJ2-1, with a weak D call TRBD1 (6 bases). CDR1 and CDR2 from the germline V gene are SGHAT and FQNNGV. The CDR3 has 15 amino acids. Trimming stripped 2 bases from V and 0 bases from J, with 8 bases between. As DNA, the CDR3 is TGTGCCAGCAGCTTAACGGGACACTCCTACAATGAGCAGTTCTTC. Translated, it gives CASSLTGHSYNEQFF.

V is TRBV28 and J is TRBJ2-5; TRBD1 matches at 7 bases. CDR1 and CDR2 from the germline V gene are MDHEN and SYDVKM. This CDR3 has 15 amino acids. V lost 6 bases, J lost 0 bases, and 7 bases stayed unmatched. The CDR3, as DNA: TGTGCCAGCAGCCCCTCGGGACAGAACCAAGAGACCCAGTACTTC. Its translation: CASSPSGQNQETQYF.